The clone carrying this TCR beta chain appeared once. Its matching antigen is unknown. These data come from a study of cytomegalovirus exposure and HLA in healthy donors. General study findings and limits: Upon later analysis, TCR association rates were observed to vary by HLA locus, being highest for DRB1 and lowest for HLA-C. Later analysis associated a missense DCLRE1C variant with TCR beta V- and J-gene trimming.

The PCR was carried out with 60 Vbeta primers and 13 Jbeta primers. Repertoires were generated with immunoSEQ multiplex PCR, while TCRdb's copy carries only in-frame clones and drops some. This table has roughly 180,000 clones, over 70% appearing once. The CDR3 totals 16 residues. CDR1 is LNHDA and CDR2 is SQIVND in the germline V gene (reference sequence). V lost 3 bases to trimming and J lost 7 bases; unmatched junction nucleotides: 10. The chain couples TRBV19 to TRBJ2-2; 8 bases align to TRBD1. Sequenced sample: PBMCs. This TCR was sampled from a woman aged 30 to 39 in good health and CMV-seropositive. The CDR3 is CASSIIGQGSVGELFF. The CDR3 nucleotides read TGTGCCAGTAGTATTATCGGACAGGGTTCCGTCGGGGAGCTGTTTTTT.